This TCR beta chain was sequenced during a study of blood T cell repertoires in COVID-19. Whole-study context: The analysed material was cDNA or gDNA that came from T cells, B-cell-depleted T cells, or PBMCs.

A few counts support this clone. CDR1 is MNHEY and CDR2 is SMNVEV in the germline V gene (reference sequence). This CDR3 is built from 11 residues. V gave up 9 bases and J gave up 7 bases, with 10 bases separating them. Authors' data handling: Amplification of reference gene primers provided the estimated nucleated cell counts. The protocol was immunoSEQ multiplex PCR, while the TCRdb copy is restricted to in-frame clones and leaves out a portion. The V and J calls and clone size come from that table; D and trimming were worked out from the DNA. The sample has some 330,000 clones, about 89% seen once. The study recruited people aged roughly 18 to 95 years across approximately 23 US areas.

Material: PBMCs or T cells enriched from blood (not recorded which). The source of this sequence is a middle-aged man in a cohort exposed to, infected with or recovered from COVID-19 (not recorded which). The V and J genes are TRBV27 and TRBJ2-1; possible D gene TRBD2, 6 bases. The chain's CDR3 is CASSSGNEQFF. In DNA form, the CDR3 reads TGTGCCAGTAGTAGCGGTAATGAGCAGTTCTTC.